These T cell receptor beta chains were read from a single sample in a study of technical replicates of blood from a handful of donors. Profiling relied on immunoSEQ multiplex PCR, and the TCRdb table lists in-frame clones only, not all of them. The sample includes tens of thousands of clones, around 90% of them seen just once. The sequenced sample was PBMCs. The receptors derive from a human donor in good health. Some clones in this sample may be carry-over from other donors' samples. Each CDR3 is given with its conserved first and last residue. The D gene is left open where the match is weak. Clone size is stated in some rows and not others, as once, few, many or a class when expanded.

d_call	v_call	j_call	clone_size	cdr3_nt	cdr3_aa
TRBD1	TRBV27	TRBJ1-2	.	TGTGCCAGCAGTTCAGCCGGGACAGGGGGGAGGTTAAGTGATGGCTACACCTTC	CASSSAGTGGRLSDGYTF
.	TRBV6-1	TRBJ2-3	.	TGTGCCAGTGTCCTTGCAGCGGCCACAGATACGCAGTATTTT	CASVLAAATDTQYF
TRBD2	TRBV9	TRBJ2-3	.	TGTGCCAGCAGCGCAAGAGCTAGCGGGGGCCTGGGGGATACGCAGTATTTT	CASSARASGGLGDTQYF
.	TRBV4-1	TRBJ2-5	once	TGCGCCAGCAGCCAAGATCACACCCTGCCCGGGGAGACCCAGTACTTC	CASSQDHTLPGETQYF
TRBD1	TRBV4-1	TRBJ1-2	.	TGCGCCAGCAGCCAAGAACAGGGGGTGGTTTATGGCTACACCTTC	CASSQEQGVVYGYTF
.	TRBV4-3	TRBJ2-7	once	TGCGCCAGCAGCCGGGGTGGGGGAGGTGGGTACGAGCAGTACTTC	CASSRGGGGGYEQYF
.	TRBV7-8	TRBJ2-1	.	TGTGCCAGCAGCTTAGCAGGGGTAGGTCGAAGATACGGCAATGAGCAGTTCTTC	CASSLAGVGRRYGNEQFF
TRBD1	TRBV6-5	TRBJ1-2	few	TGTGCCAGCACCCCTCGTCAGGACAGGGCTGGCTACACCTTC	CASTPRQDRAGYTF
TRBD1	TRBV4-3	TRBJ1-2	few	TGCGCCAGCAGCCAAGGGGGCCTCGGCAGGGGGCGAAAGGGCTACACCTTC	CASSQGGLGRGRKGYTF
TRBD1	TRBV2	TRBJ1-3	.	TGTGCCAGCAGTATAGGGACAGGGCCTGGAAACACCATATATTTT	CASSIGTGPGNTIYF
.	TRBV4-3	TRBJ1-3	few	TGCGCCAGCAGCCAAGATAGGAGCCTTTCTGGAAACACCATATATTTT	CASSQDRSLSGNTIYF
TRBD1	TRBV5-1	TRBJ2-7	.	TGCGCCAGCAGCTCAGAGGCAGGGGGAATCCACGAGCAGTACTTC	CASSSEAGGIHEQYF
.	TRBV13	TRBJ1-3	.	TGTGCCAGCAGCCTGTCTACACGGGTGATCTCTGGAAACACCATATATTTT	CASSLSTRVISGNTIYF
.	TRBV10-2	TRBJ2-3	.	TGCGCCAGCAGGAGGACAGTCAGCACAGATACGCAGTATTTT	CASRRTVSTDTQYF
.	TRBV7-9	TRBJ1-5	.	TGTGCCAGCAGCCCCGAGCCCAATCAGCCCCAGCATTTT	CASSPEPNQPQHF
TRBD1	TRBV7-9	TRBJ1-1	.	TGTGCCAGCAGCTTAGTGGCAGGGGGAAAGAACACTGAAGCTTTCTTT	CASSLVAGGKNTEAFF
.	TRBV5-4	TRBJ2-3	.	TGTGCCAGCAGCAAGGTGGGACTCACACACACAGATACGCAGTATTTT	CASSKVGLTHTDTQYF
.	TRBV18	TRBJ1-1	.	TGTGCCAGCTCACCACAAGGGGAAGCTACGAACACTGAAGCTTTCTTT	CASSPQGEATNTEAFF
TRBD2	TRBV7-9	TRBJ2-3	.	TGTGCCAGCAGCTTACCGGGAGGGAGCACAGATACGCAGTATTTT	CASSLPGGSTDTQYF
.	TRBV4-2	TRBJ2-6	.	TGTGCCAGCGGTCAACCGGGGGGGGCCAACGTCCTGACTTTC	CASGQPGGANVLTF
TRBD1	TRBV6-6	TRBJ1-2	.	TGTGCCAGCAGGGGATGGGACAGCAACTATGGCTACACCTTC	CASRGWDSNYGYTF
TRBD2	TRBV30	TRBJ2-3	once	TGTGCCTGGAGTGTACGAAGACTAGCGGTTAACACAGATACGCAGTATTTT	CAWSVRRLAVNTDTQYF
.	TRBV5-1	TRBJ2-3	.	TGCGCCAGCAGCCAGAGACACTCCAGCACAGATACGCAGTATTTT	CASSQRHSSTDTQYF
.	TRBV27	TRBJ1-2	few	TGTGCCAGCAGTTTCCTGGGGCCAAACTATGGCTACACCTTC	CASSFLGPNYGYTF
.	TRBV2	TRBJ2-5	.	TGTGCCAGCAGTACTAGTAGGCAAGAGACCCAGTACTTC	CASSTSRQETQYF
.	TRBV5-6	TRBJ2-1	.	TGTGCCAGCAGCCCACAGGACAGATCCTACAATGAGCAGTTCTTC	CASSPQDRSYNEQFF
TRBD2	TRBV14	TRBJ2-2	.	TGTGCCAGCAGCCCAACTAGCGGGAGGAGCACCGGGGAGCTGTTTTTT	CASSPTSGRSTGELFF
.	TRBV5-1	TRBJ2-1	few	TGCGCCAGCAGCTTAGCACAGGACTACAATGAGCAGTTCTTC	CASSLAQDYNEQFF
TRBD1	TRBV4-3	TRBJ1-1	.	TGCGCCAGCAGCCAAGATACAGGGGGTGATAAAGCTTTCTTT	CASSQDTGGDKAFF
.	TRBV27	TRBJ1-4	.	TGTGCCAGCAGTCCGCTGTCGGGAGTTGAAAAACTGTTTTTT	CASSPLSGVEKLFF
.	TRBV27	TRBJ1-5	.	TGTGCCAGCAGTTCAGGGTGGAATCAGCCCCAGCATTTT	CASSSGWNQPQHF
TRBD2	TRBV19	TRBJ2-1	.	TGTGCCAGTGGTCCCGGGACTAGGGACAATGAGCAGTTCTTC	CASGPGTRDNEQFF
.	TRBV2	TRBJ1-4	.	TGTGCCAGCAGTAATGGACAGTTAAATGAAAAACTGTTTTTT	CASSNGQLNEKLFF
TRBD1	TRBV5-1	TRBJ1-1	few	TGCGCCAGCAGCTCTGGGGACAGTTTGAACACTGAAGCTTTCTTT	CASSSGDSLNTEAFF